This T cell receptor (beta chain) was captured by sequencing in a study of CD8 T cells in Susac syndrome. This clonotype was counted between two and nine times. The V gene lost 3 bases and the J gene lost 7 bases, with 3 bases spanning the gap. This CDR3 is 10 amino acids long. Germline V CDR1 and CDR2: PRHDT, FYEKMQ (reference sequence). cDNA came from around 0.5 to 1 ug RNA primed by random hexamers. TCRdb processed the immunoSEQ multiplex PCR reads anew with MiXCR; each CDR3 protein has one entry. Of about 130,000 distinct CDR3 sequences detected, 90% to 95% appear once; the ten largest clones hold 0.2% to 0.25%. The patients serving as multiple sclerosis controls were treatment-naive. They had stable or active relapsing-remitting disease and fulfilled revised McDonald criteria.

The genes are TRBV13 and TRBJ2-5, with D unresolved. Sequenced sample: CD8+ T cells from PBMCs. The receptor's source is a human donor with multiple sclerosis. CDR3 in amino acids: CASSFRTQYF. The CDR3, as DNA: TGTGCCAGCAGCTTTCGGACCCAGTACTTC.